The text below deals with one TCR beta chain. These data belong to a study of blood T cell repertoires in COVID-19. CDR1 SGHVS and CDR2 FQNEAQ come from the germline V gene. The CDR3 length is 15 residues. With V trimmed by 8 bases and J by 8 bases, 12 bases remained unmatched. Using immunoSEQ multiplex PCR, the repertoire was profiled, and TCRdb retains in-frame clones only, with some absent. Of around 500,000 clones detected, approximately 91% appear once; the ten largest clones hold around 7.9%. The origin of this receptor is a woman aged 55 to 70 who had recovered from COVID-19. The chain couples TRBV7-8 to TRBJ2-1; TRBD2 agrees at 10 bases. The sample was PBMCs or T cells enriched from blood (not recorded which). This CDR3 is CASFPELAGDHEQFF. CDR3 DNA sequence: TGTGCCAGCTTTCCCGAGCTAGCGGGGGATCATGAGCAGTTCTTC.